The 4 T cell receptor beta chains listed next were all sequenced from one sample in a study of OX40 agonist ivuxolimab in advanced cancers. Some clones are missing from TCRdb's copy, which holds only in-frame ones; the method was immunoSEQ multiplex PCR. This table has tens of thousands of clones, approximately 86% appearing once. The source material was CD4+ or CD8+ T cells sorted from blood, sampled in a trial of the OX40 agonist ivuxolimab. The receptors here all came from an adult with an advanced solid tumor such as melanoma, head and neck, liver or kidney cancer.

This chain uses TRBV2 with TRBJ1-4; 8 bases agree with TRBD1. Losses at the gene ends were 6 bases for V and 6 bases for J; bases not matched to a gene: 9. Germline V gives CDR1 SNHLY, CDR2 FYNNEI. This CDR3 has 15 amino acids. This chain's CDR3 is CASSADREIYEKLFF. The CDR3 bases are TGTGCCAGCAGCGCGGACAGGGAGATCTATGAAAAACTGTTTTTT.

This sequence joins TRBV5-1 and TRBJ2-2; perhaps TRBD1 as D (5 bases). CDR3 size: 14 residues. Germline assignment: CDR1 SGHRS and CDR2 YFSETQ. The V end lost 4 bases, the J end lost 5 bases, and 12 bases lay between the germline ends. Here the CDR3 DNA reads TGCGCCAGCAGCGCAACGACAGAGACCGGGGAGCTGTTTTTT. Amino acid sequence: CASSATTETGELFF.

V usage is TRBV5-1 and J usage is TRBJ2-5, with TRBD1 matching 10 bases. Gene TRBJ2-7 matches the end of the DNA better, so the J call may be wrong. Germline V gene data show CDR1 as SGHRS and CDR2 as YFSETQ. This CDR3 contains 14 residues. The CDR3 sequence: CASSWAGTGDEQYF. As DNA, the CDR3 is TGCGCCAGCAGCTGGGCCGGGACAGGGGACGAGCAGTACTTC.

The chain has TRBV19 and TRBJ1-1; 12 bases are a match to TRBD1. Germline values: CDR1 LNHDA, CDR2 SQIVND (reference sequence). V was pared by 1 base and J by 4 bases, with 4 bases of the junction left unmatched. CDR3 length: 16 amino acids. CDR3 amino acids: CASSIGDRGRGTEAFF. CDR3 coding DNA: TGTGCCAGTAGTATAGGGGACAGGGGGCGAGGCACTGAAGCTTTCTTT.